The source of this TCR beta chain is a study of response to subunit inactivated influenza vaccine. CDR3 length: 16 residues. Trimming at V came to 5 bases and at J to 6 bases, leaving 12 bases not matched to a gene. CDR1 is SGHVS, CDR2 FQNEAQ, per germline. There are a few counts of this clonotype. Each CDR3 protein gets one entry after TCRdb re-called the RT-PCR reads with MiXCR. This sample yields approximately 490,000 distinct CDR3 sequences, of which 6% to 9% are seen a single time; 10% to 15% belongs to the top ten. The rearrangement joins TRBV7-8 to TRBJ2-3; TRBD2 matches at 9 bases. This clonotype was obtained from a man aged 50-75 years who received an inactivated influenza vaccine. Sequenced material: PBMCs from blood, taken less than 25 months after vaccination. CDR3 sequence: CASSPWASGEGDTQYF. CDR3 DNA sequence: TGTGCCAGCAGCCCCTGGGCTAGCGGGGAGGGGGATACGCAGTATTTT.